The 25 T cell receptor beta chains listed next were all sequenced from one sample in a study of blood T cell repertoires in COVID-19. Produced via immunoSEQ multiplex PCR; TCRdb's table is partial and in-frame only. The table shows more than 150,000 clones, with approximately 86% occurring only once. Sequenced input: peripheral blood. Receptors originate from a man in his forties with active or convalescent COVID-19.

Comments on this clone: Other DNA sequences in the sample encode the same CDR3. The CDR3 nucleotides are TGCGCCAGCAGCCGCGACAGTAATAATTCACCCCTCCACTTT. Encoded protein: CASSRDSNNSPLHF. J is TRBJ1-6 and V is TRBV5-1, with a possible D match to TRBD1 (5 bases). Germline CDR1 SGHRS, CDR2 YFSETQ. The CDR3 is made up of 14 amino acids. V was clipped by 4 bases and J by 5 bases, with 10 bases between them.

The chain combines TRBV7-9 with TRBJ2-5, with D possibly matching TRBD2 (6 bases). Germline V CDR1 and CDR2: SEHNR, FQNEAQ (reference sequence). The CDR3 consists of 13 residues. V lost 7 bases and J 4 bases, leaving 13 bases between the germline ends. The DNA for the CDR3 is TGTGCCAGCATCCCTGGGAGGTCAGAGACCCAGTACTTC. This codes for CASIPGRSETQYF.

This chain links TRBV20-1 with TRBJ1-4, with D unresolved. The CDR3 covers 10 residues. The V and J ends lost 7 bases and 8 bases respectively, with 8 bases between them. Germline CDR1 reads DFQATT; CDR2 reads SNEGSKA (reference sequence). This CDR3 is CSDGREKLFF. The CDR3 DNA reads as TGCAGTGACGGGAGGGAAAAACTGTTTTTT.

This chain connects TRBV28 to TRBJ1-1, with TRBD1 identical over 7 bases. CDR1 and CDR2 (germline): MDHEN, SYDVKM. V gave up 5 bases and J gave up 0 bases; unmatched junction bases: 6. This CDR3 region has 15 residues. The CDR3 loop reads CASSHGTAMNTEAFF. CDR3 DNA: TGTGCCAGCAGTCATGGGACAGCAATGAACACTGAAGCTTTCTTT.

The chain uses TRBV7-9 and TRBJ1-5, with D perhaps TRBD1 (5 bases). The CDR3 length is 16 residues. Trimming removed 1 base from V and 4 bases from J, with 14 bases in between. Germline assignment: CDR1 SEHNR and CDR2 FQNEAQ (reference sequence). The CDR3, as DNA: TGTGCCAGCAGCTTAGGGAGCGTGGCAGGGAATCAGCCCCAGCATTTT. As protein: CASSLGSVAGNQPQHF.

The V and J genes are TRBV4-1 and TRBJ1-1, with 8 nucleotides matching TRBD1. V lost 1 base, J lost 0 bases, and 7 bases stayed unmatched. CDR1 is MGHRA, CDR2 YSYEKL, per germline. The CDR3 has 17 residues. The CDR3 nucleotides are TGCGCCAGCAGCCAAGGCGACGGACAGGGTCTGAACACTGAAGCTTTCTTT. Protein sequence: CASSQGDGQGLNTEAFF.

The CDR3 DNA follows: TGTGCCAGCAGTCCCTACAGTCTTAGCACAGATACGCAGTATTTT. Residues: CASSPYSLSTDTQYF. The rearrangement joins TRBV27 to TRBJ2-3; no clear D. The CDR3 length is 15 residues. Trimming pared 5 bases from V and 0 bases from J, leaving 12 bases between. CDR1 is MNHEY, CDR2 SMNVEV, per germline (reference sequence).

The chain has TRBV7-2 and TRBJ1-2, with TRBD1 as a possible D gene (5 bases). The V gene lost 5 bases and the J gene lost 3 bases, with 16 bases spanning the gap. The CDR3 has 15 residues. CDR1 SGHTA and CDR2 FQGNSA come from the germline V gene. CDR3 in amino acids: CASSNRTPRYYGYTF. The CDR3 region has the DNA TGTGCCAGCAGCAACCGGACACCCCGTTACTATGGCTACACCTTC.

With regard to this clone: One end of the junction varies from germline; a read error may be responsible. Distinct nucleotide sequences in the sample also encode this CDR3. V gene TRBV28 combines with J gene TRBJ1-5, with a tentative D call TRBD1 (5 bases). Germline V gives CDR1 MDHEN, CDR2 SYDVKM. The CDR3 is 14 residues long. CDR3 loop: CASFYGGSNQPQHF. In DNA form, the CDR3 reads TGTGCCAGTTTCTACGGGGGAAGCAATCAACCCCAGCATTTT. Drawing the rest from reference TRBV28 and TRBJ1-5, the complete variable domain is DVKVTQSSRYLVKRTGEKVFLECVQDMDHENMFWYRQDPGLGLRLIYFSYDVKMKEKGDIPEGYSVSREKKERFSLILESASTNQTSMYLCASFYGGSNQPQHFGDGTRLSIL.

The V call is TRBV6-2 or TRBV6-3, the J call TRBJ2-1, with D unresolved. The CDR3 runs 13 residues. The germline CDR1 and CDR2 sequences are MNHEY and SVGEGT. Trimming removed 6 bases from V and 2 bases from J, with 8 bases in between. This CDR3 is CASSGTTYNEQFF. The CDR3 region has the DNA TGTGCCAGCAGCGGAACTACCTACAATGAGCAGTTCTTC.

J is TRBJ1-5 and V is TRBV7-9, with D unclear. The V end was cut by 1 base, the J end by 4 bases, with 11 bases between. CDR3 length equals 15 residues. Per germline, CDR1 SEHNR and CDR2 FQNEAQ (reference sequence). The CDR3 DNA sequence: TGTGCCAGCAGCTTAGGGACTACCGGGAATCAGCCCCAGCATTTT. This gives the protein CASSLGTTGNQPQHF. Variable domain in full (rest from reference TRBV7-9 and TRBJ1-5): DTGVSQNPRHKITKRGQNVTFRCDPISEHNRLYWYRQTLGQGPEFLTYFQNEAQLEKSRLLSDRFSAERPKGSFSTLEIQRTEQGDSAMYLCASSLGTTGNQPQHFGDGTRLSIL.

This chain connects TRBV28 to TRBJ2-1, with 7 bases lining up with TRBD1. V lost 5 bases and J lost 0; bases outside the gene matches: 10. Germline CDR1 reads MDHEN; CDR2 reads SYDVKM. This CDR3 comprises 17 residues. For the CDR3, the DNA is TGTGCCAGCAGTCCCGTAGGACAGGCAAGCTCCTACAATGAGCAGTTCTTC. This codes for CASSPVGQASSYNEQFF.

This clone has a single count. The chain recombines TRBV28 with TRBJ2-7; 8 bases line up with TRBD2. CDR3 length equals 16 residues. The germline CDR1 and CDR2 sequences are MDHEN and SYDVKM. J was trimmed by 2 bases and V by 5 bases; bases with no gene match: 11. CDR3 bases: TGTGCCAGCAGTCCAAGGACTAGCCGACCTACCTACGAGCAGTACTTC. Translating it yields CASSPRTSRPTYEQYF. The full variable domain, rest sourced from reference TRBV28 and TRBJ2-7, is DVKVTQSSRYLVKRTGEKVFLECVQDMDHENMFWYRQDPGLGLRLIYFSYDVKMKEKGDIPEGYSVSREKKERFSLILESASTNQTSMYLCASSPRTSRPTYEQYFGPGTRLTVT.

The rearrangement uses TRBV5-5 and TRBJ2-2; TRBD1 agrees at 9 bases. This CDR3 spans 16 amino acids. Germline assignment: CDR1 SGHKS and CDR2 YYEKEE (reference sequence). Germline trimming cut 4 bases from V and 3 bases from J; bases unmatched to any gene: 7. This chain's CDR3 is CASSARTGDDTGELFF. In nucleotides, the CDR3 is TGTGCCAGCAGCGCCAGGACAGGGGATGACACCGGGGAGCTGTTTTTT.

The J gene is TRBJ1-2, the V gene TRBV6-1, with D maybe TRBD1 (5 bases). Germline V gene data show CDR1 as MNHNS and CDR2 as SASEGT. V was clipped by 3 bases and J by 3 bases, with 11 bases between them. The CDR3 has 14 residues. The CDR3 loop reads CASSEVVQDYGYTF. The CDR3 DNA is TGTGCCAGCAGTGAGGTAGTACAGGACTATGGCTACACCTTC.

The rearrangement links TRBV5-1 to TRBJ2-7; 9 bases match TRBD1. The V segment lost 8 bases and the J segment 1 base; nucleotides outside the gene matches: 10. From germline, CDR1 is SGHRS and CDR2 YFSETQ. The CDR3 runs to 15 residues. The DNA of the CDR3 is TGCGCCAGTACTACAGGGGGCGGGCAATCCTACGAGCAGTACTTC. Its protein product is CASTTGGGQSYEQYF.

This clone came up a few times. The chain is built from TRBV12-3 or TRBV12-4 and TRBJ2-1, with D possibly TRBD1 on 5 matching bases. Trimming shortened V by 2 bases and J by 7 bases, and 9 bases separated the two germline ends. The CDR3 covers 13 residues. The CDR3 region has the DNA TGTGCCAGCAGTTTACATCAGGGAAATGAGCAGTTCTTC. Its translation is CASSLHQGNEQFF.

V usage is TRBV7-9 and J usage is TRBJ1-1; D gene uncertain. The CDR3 totals 13 residues. Trimming stripped 7 bases from V and 1 base from J, with 10 bases between. Germline V gives CDR1 SEHNR, CDR2 FQNEAQ (reference sequence). The CDR3 loop is CASTAGENTEAFF. The CDR3 coding sequence is TGTGCCAGCACGGCCGGGGAGAACACTGAAGCTTTCTTT.

This chain connects TRBV20-1 to TRBJ1-1, with 7 bases fitting TRBD1. CDR3 size: 11 residues. The germline V gene has CDR1 DFQATT and CDR2 SNEGSKA (reference sequence). J lost 10 bases, V lost 1 base, and 3 bases had no gene match. As DNA, the CDR3 is TGCAGTGCTAGAGGGTCAGGGGGAGCTTTCTTT. Translating it yields CSARGSGGAFF.

V gene TRBV4-1 combines with J gene TRBJ1-4; D might be TRBD1 (6 bases). This CDR3 is built from 16 residues. CDR1 and CDR2 (germline): MGHRA, YSYEKL. Deletions cut 0 bases from V and 10 bases from J, with 18 bases between. The CDR3 region has the DNA TGCGCCAGCAGCCAAGAATTATGGGGGCAAGGGGGAAAACTGTTTTTT. As protein: CASSQELWGQGGKLFF.

The chain has TRBV30 and TRBJ2-5, with no clear D. Germline CDR1 and CDR2: GTSNPN and SVGIG (reference sequence). The CDR3 length is 12 residues. V was pared by 0 bases and J by 7 bases, with 9 bases between. CDR3 loop: CAWSVGVGTQYF. The CDR3 DNA reads TGTGCCTGGAGTGTAGGAGTGGGGACCCAGTACTTC.

The CDR3 region has the DNA TGCGCCAGCAGCCCCATCCGGGACATCAATCAGCCCCAGCATTTT. Protein sequence: CASSPIRDINQPQHF. This chain joins TRBV4-1 and TRBJ1-5; D might be TRBD1 (6 bases). This CDR3 region has 15 residues. Deletions cut 4 bases from V and 3 bases from J, with 13 bases between. CDR1 MGHRA and CDR2 YSYEKL come from the germline V gene.

This chain connects TRBV4-1 to TRBJ1-5; TRBD1 might be the D (5 bases). Trimming took 1 base from V and 6 from J, leaving 10 bases between them. CDR3 size: 14 residues. Germline values: CDR1 MGHRA, CDR2 YSYEKL. The CDR3, as DNA: TGCGCCAGCAGCCAAGCTGGGGGGTTTCAGCCCCAGCATTTT. As protein: CASSQAGGFQPQHF.

This sequence joins TRBV1 and TRBJ2-5; the tabulated D call, TRBD2, remains unverified against the DNA. TRBV1 is termed a pseudogene. The CDR3 covers 17 residues. The CDR3 region has the DNA TGCACCAGCAGCCAGAAACCCCCTGCAGCGTTCGAAGAGACCCAGTACTTC. As protein: CTSSQKPPAAFEETQYF.

The V call is TRBV25-1, the J call TRBJ2-1, with 9 bases that match TRBD2. Looked up from germline, CDR1 is MGHDK and CDR2 is SYGVNS. CDR3 length: 16 residues. V shed 4 bases and J 5 bases; nucleotides not matched to a gene: 9. DNA of the CDR3: TGTGCCAGCAGTGCAAACCGTGAGCGGGGGGACAATGAGCAGTTCTTC. Protein: CASSANRERGDNEQFF.